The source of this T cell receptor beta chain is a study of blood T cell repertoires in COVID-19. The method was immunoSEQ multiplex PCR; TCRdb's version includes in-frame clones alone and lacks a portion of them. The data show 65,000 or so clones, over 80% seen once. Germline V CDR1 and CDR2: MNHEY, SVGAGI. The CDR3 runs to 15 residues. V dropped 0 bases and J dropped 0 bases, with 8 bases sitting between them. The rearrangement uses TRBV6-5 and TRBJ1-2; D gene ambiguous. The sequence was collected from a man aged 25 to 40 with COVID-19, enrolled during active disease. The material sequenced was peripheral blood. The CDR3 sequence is CASSYSMRANYGYTF. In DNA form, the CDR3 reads TGTGCCAGCAGTTACTCGATGCGGGCTAACTATGGCTACACCTTC.